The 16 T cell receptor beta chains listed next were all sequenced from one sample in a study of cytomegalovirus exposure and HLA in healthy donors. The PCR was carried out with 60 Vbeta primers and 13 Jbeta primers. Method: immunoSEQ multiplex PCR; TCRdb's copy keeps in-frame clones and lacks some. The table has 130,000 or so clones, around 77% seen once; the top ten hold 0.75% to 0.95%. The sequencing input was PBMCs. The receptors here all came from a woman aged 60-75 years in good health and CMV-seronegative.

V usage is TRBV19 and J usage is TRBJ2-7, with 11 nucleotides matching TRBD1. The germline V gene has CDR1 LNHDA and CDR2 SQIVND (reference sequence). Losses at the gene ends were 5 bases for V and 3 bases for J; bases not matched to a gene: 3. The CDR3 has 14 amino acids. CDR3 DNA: TGTGCCAGTAGTCCCGGGACAGGGGGCTACGAGCAGTACTTC. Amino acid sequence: CASSPGTGGYEQYF.

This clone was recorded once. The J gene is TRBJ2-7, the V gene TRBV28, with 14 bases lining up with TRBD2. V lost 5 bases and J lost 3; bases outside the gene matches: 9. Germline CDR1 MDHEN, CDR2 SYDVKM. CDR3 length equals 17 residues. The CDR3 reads CASSGLAGGGRRYEQYF. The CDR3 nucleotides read TGTGCCAGCAGTGGACTAGCGGGGGGCGGACGACGCTACGAGCAGTACTTC.

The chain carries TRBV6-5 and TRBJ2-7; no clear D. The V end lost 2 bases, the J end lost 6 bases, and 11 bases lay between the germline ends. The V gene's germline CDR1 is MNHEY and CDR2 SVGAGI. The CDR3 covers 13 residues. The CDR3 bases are TGTGCCAGCAGTTACCGGCCCGGCGGCGAGCAGTACTTC. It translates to CASSYRPGGEQYF.

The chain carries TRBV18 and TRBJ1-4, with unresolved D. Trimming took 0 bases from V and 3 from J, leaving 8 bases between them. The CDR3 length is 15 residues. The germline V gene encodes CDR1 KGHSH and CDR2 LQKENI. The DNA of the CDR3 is TGTGCCAGCTCACCACCGAACACCCCTAATGAAAAACTGTTTTTT. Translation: CASSPPNTPNEKLFF.

The CDR3 sequence: CASSTGTYGYTF. The CDR3 DNA sequence: TGTGCCAGCAGCACAGGGACCTATGGCTACACCTTC. The rearrangement links TRBV28 to TRBJ1-2; D possibly corresponds to TRBD1 (6 bases). The CDR3 is made up of 12 amino acids. CDR1 is MDHEN and CDR2 is SYDVKM in the germline V gene. Trimming took off 6 bases at V and 4 bases at J, with 9 bases between the two ends.

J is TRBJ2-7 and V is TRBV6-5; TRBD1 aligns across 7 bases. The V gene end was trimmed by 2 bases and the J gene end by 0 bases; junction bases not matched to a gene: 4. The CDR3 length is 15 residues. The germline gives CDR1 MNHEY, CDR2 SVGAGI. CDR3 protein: CASSYPRQGSYEQYF. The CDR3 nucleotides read TGTGCCAGCAGTTACCCCCGACAGGGCTCCTACGAGCAGTACTTC.

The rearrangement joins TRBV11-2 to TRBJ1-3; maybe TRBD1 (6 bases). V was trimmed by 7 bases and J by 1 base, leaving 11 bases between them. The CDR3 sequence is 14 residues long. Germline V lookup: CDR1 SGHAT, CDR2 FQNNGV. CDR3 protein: CASNLRGSGNTIYF. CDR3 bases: TGTGCCAGCAACCTCAGGGGTTCTGGAAACACCATATATTTT.

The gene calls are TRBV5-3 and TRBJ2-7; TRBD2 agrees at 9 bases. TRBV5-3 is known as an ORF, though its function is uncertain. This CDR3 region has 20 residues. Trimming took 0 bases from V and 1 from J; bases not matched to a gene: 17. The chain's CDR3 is CARSLVVDEREDLSSYEQYF. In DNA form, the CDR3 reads TGTGCCAGAAGCTTGGTGGTTGACGAGCGGGAGGACCTTAGTTCCTACGAGCAGTACTTC.

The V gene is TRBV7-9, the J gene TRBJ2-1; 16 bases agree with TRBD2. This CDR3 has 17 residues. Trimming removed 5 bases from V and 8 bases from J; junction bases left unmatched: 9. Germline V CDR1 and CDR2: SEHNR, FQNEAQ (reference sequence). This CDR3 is CASSPGTSGRATDEQFF. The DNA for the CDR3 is TGTGCCAGCAGCCCGGGGACTAGCGGGAGGGCGACGGATGAGCAGTTCTTC.

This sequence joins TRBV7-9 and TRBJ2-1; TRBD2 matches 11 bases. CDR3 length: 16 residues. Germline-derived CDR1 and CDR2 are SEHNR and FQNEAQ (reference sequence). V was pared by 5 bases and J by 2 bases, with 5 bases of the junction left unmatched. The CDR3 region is CASSRLAGGTYNEQFF. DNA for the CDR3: TGTGCCAGCAGCCGCCTAGCGGGGGGCACCTACAATGAGCAGTTCTTC.

The CDR3 nucleotides read TGCGCCAGCAGCTTGGCCTCGGGGTACAATGAGCAGTTCTTC. It yields the protein CASSLASGYNEQFF. The rearrangement uses TRBV5-1 and TRBJ2-1; maybe TRBD2 (5 bases). This CDR3 has 14 amino acids. V was cut by 0 bases and J by 4 bases, with 8 bases left in between. Germline CDR1 SGHRS, CDR2 YFSETQ.

CDR3 coding DNA: TGTGCCAGCAGTTACTCCTCCGGTCTTAGCAATCAGCCCCAGCATTTT. Protein product: CASSYSSGLSNQPQHF. This chain connects TRBV6-5 to TRBJ1-5; D not certain. The germline V and J ends were trimmed by 0 bases and 0 bases, with 9 bases remaining between them. This CDR3 is 16 amino acids long. CDR1 and CDR2 from the germline V gene are MNHEY and SVGAGI.

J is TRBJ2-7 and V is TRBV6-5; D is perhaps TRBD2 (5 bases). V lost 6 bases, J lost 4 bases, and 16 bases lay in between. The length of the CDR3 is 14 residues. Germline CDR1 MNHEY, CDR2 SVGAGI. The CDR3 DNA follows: TGTGCCAGCAGCCGGACTTTTCCCCAATACGAGCAGTACTTC. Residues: CASSRTFPQYEQYF.

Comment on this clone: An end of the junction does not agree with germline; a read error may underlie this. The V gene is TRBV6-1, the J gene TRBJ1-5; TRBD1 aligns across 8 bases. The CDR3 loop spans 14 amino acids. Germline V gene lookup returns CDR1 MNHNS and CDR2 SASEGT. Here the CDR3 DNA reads TGTGCCAGCAGTGACCGGACAGGGTCTCAGACCCAGCATTTT. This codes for CASSDRTGSQTQHF.

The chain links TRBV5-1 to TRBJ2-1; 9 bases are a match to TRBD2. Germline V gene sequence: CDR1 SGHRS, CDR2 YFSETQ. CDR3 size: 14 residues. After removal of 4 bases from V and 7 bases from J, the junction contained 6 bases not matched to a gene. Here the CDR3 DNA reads TGCGCCAGCAGCCCTTTAGCGGGAGCGAATGAGCAGTTCTTC. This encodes CASSPLAGANEQFF.

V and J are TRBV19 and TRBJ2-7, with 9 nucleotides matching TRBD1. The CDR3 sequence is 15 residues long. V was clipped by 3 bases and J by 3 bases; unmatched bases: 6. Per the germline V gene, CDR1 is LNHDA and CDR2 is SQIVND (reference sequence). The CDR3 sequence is CASSIPTGGGYEQYF. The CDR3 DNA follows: TGTGCCAGTAGTATTCCTACAGGGGGCGGCTACGAGCAGTACTTC.